In its sample, the clone carrying this T cell receptor beta chain was seen a few times. V was clipped by 6 bases and J by 3 bases; unmatched bases: 7. From germline, CDR1 is MNHNS and CDR2 SASEGT. The CDR3 covers 16 residues. TCRdb re-called the 5' RACE reads with MiXCR, one entry per CDR3 protein. The sample records about 500,000 distinct CDR3 sequences, around 15% being singletons. This sample is drawn from a study of identical twins. The same data also went into a second study, on yellow fever vaccine responses in identical twins. Per that paper: The T cell response to vaccination in identical twins was reportedly partly convergent and partly personalized.

The TCR was taken from a woman under 30 in good health. Source material: CD4+ T cells sorted from blood. The J gene is TRBJ2-2, the V gene TRBV6-1, with 10 bases aligning to TRBD2. CDR3 loop: CASRTGLAGDTGELFF. As DNA, the CDR3 is TGTGCCAGCAGGACCGGCCTAGCGGGAGACACCGGGGAGCTGTTTTTT.